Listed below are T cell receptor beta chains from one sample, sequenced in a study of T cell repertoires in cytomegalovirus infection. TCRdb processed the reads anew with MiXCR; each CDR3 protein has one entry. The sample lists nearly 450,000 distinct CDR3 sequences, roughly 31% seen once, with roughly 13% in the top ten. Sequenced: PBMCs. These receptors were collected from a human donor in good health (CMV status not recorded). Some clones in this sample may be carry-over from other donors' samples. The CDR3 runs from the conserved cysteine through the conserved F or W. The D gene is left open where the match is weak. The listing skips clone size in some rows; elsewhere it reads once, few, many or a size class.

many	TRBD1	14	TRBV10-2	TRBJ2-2	CASAGTENTGELFF	TGCGCCAGCGCCGGGACAGAAAACACCGGGGAGCTGTTTTTT
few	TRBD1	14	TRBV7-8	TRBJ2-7	CASSPDRAPYEQYF	TGTGCCAGCAGCCCTGACAGGGCGCCCTACGAGCAGTACTTC
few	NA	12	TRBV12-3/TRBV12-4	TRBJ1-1	CASTQVNTEAFF	TGTGCCAGCACGCAGGTGAACACTGAAGCTTTCTTT
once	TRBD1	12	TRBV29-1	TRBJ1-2	CSVGRQGWGYTF	TGCAGCGTTGGGAGACAGGGCTGGGGCTACACCTTC
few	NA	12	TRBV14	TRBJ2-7	CASSLYGSEQYF	TGTGCCAGCAGCCTATATGGCAGCGAGCAGTACTTC
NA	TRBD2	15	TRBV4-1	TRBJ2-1	CASSQAGGKYNEQFF	TGCGCCAGCAGCCAAGCGGGGGGGAAATACAATGAGCAGTTCTTC
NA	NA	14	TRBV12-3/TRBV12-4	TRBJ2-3	CASSPIHPVDTQYF	TGTGCCAGCAGCCCGATCCACCCTGTAGATACGCAGTATTTT
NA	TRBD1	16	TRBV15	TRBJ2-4	CATSRGSPGQLNIQYF	TGTGCCACCAGCAGAGGGTCACCGGGACAGTTAAACATTCAGTACTTC
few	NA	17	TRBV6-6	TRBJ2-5	CASSYSVAGAYQETQYF	TGTGCCAGCAGTTACTCGGTGGCAGGGGCGTACCAAGAGACCCAGTACTTC
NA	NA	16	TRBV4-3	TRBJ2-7	CASSQDLGRRTYEQYF	TGCGCCAGCAGCCAAGATCTCGGAAGAAGGACCTACGAGCAGTACTTC
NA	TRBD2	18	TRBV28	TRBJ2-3	CASSPVLAGGQSTDTQYF	TGTGCCAGCAGTCCCGTCCTAGCGGGGGGTCAAAGCACAGATACGCAGTATTTT
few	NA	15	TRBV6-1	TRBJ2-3	CASSQGRAGTDTQYF	TGTGCCAGCAGTCAGGGAAGGGCGGGCACAGATACGCAGTATTTT
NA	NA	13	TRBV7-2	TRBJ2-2	CASSRPPLVELFF	TGTGCCAGCAGTCGACCCCCCCTCGTGGAGCTGTTTTTT
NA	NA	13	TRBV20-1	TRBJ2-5	CSASLVVTETQYF	TGCAGTGCTAGTTTGGTAGTCACAGAGACCCAGTACTTC
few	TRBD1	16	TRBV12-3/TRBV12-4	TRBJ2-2	CASSYPQGSLTGELFF	TGTGCCAGCAGCTACCCACAGGGGTCACTCACCGGGGAGCTGTTTTTT
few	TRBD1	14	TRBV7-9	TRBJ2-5	CASSSGQAQETQYF	TGTGCCAGCAGCTCCGGACAGGCCCAAGAGACCCAGTACTTC
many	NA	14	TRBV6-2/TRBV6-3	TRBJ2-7	CASIRTGASYEQYF	TGTGCCAGCATTAGAACAGGAGCCTCCTACGAGCAGTACTTC
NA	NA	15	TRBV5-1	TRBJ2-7	CASSLGRGRSYEQYF	TGCGCCAGCAGCTTGGGCAGGGGAAGGTCCTACGAGCAGTACTTC
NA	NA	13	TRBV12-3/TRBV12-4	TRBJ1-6	CASSSTLNSPLHF	TGTGCCAGCAGTTCTACTTTGAATTCACCCCTCCACTTT
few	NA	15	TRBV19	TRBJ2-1	CASSPGDFSYNEQFF	TGTGCCAGTAGTCCCGGGGACTTCTCCTACAATGAGCAGTTCTTC
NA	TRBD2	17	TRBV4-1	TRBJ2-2	CASSQEPLAGGTGELFF	TGCGCCAGCAGCCAAGAGCCCCTAGCGGGGGGCACCGGGGAGCTGTTTTTT
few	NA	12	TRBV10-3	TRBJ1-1	CAISGTPSEAFF	TGTGCCATCAGCGGGACACCAAGTGAAGCTTTCTTT